Given below is one TCR beta chain in context. This sample is drawn from a study of Ad26.COV2.S vaccination and SARS-CoV-2 variants. Study context: Doses of Ad26.COV2.S were injected into muscle once or twice, 56 days apart.

Generated by immunoSEQ multiplex PCR, the TCRdb table keeps only in-frame clones and is missing some. The repertoire holds 410,000 or so clones, about 93% seen once, with 12% in the top ten. Germline V lookup: CDR1 SGHDT, CDR2 YYEEEE. V lost 4 bases, J lost 6 bases, and 4 bases stayed unmatched. CDR3 size: 13 residues. Treatment specified: around 19 received Ad26.COV2.S at low or high dose, single or two shots; about 5 received placebo; per-sample allocation not given. Following the first vaccine or placebo injection, samples were taken on day 63. The V call is TRBV5-6, the J call TRBJ2-3, with 8 bases matching TRBD2. This receptor was identified in a person aged 18-60 years who received the Ad26.COV2.S COVID-19 vaccine or a placebo. The sequencing here drew on peripheral blood, taken in a trial of Ad26.COV2.S vaccine versus placebo. The CDR3: CASSRSGGDTQYF. DNA of the CDR3: TGTGCCAGCAGCCGAAGCGGGGGCGATACGCAGTATTTT.